This TCR beta chain was found in a study of CD8+CD57+ T cells in acquired aplastic anemia. Genomic DNA acted as the template from which TCR beta VDJ combination and CDR3 sequence profiling were carried out. MiXCR, run by TCRdb on the reads, gives a single entry per CDR3 protein. This table holds approximately 180,000 distinct CDR3 sequences, roughly 48% found once. Per germline, CDR1 MGHDK and CDR2 SYGVNS. CDR3 size: 13 residues. V dropped 7 bases and J dropped 3 bases, with 12 bases sitting between them. Only patients with CD8+CD57+ cell expansion on flow cytometry were chosen for sequencing. This clonotype was counted at least ten times.

The source material was sorted CD4+, CD8+, or CD8+CD57+ T cells (not recorded which) from PBMCs. This sequence originates from a human donor with aplastic anemia. The chain links TRBV25-1 to TRBJ1-2, with D possibly matching TRBD1 (5 bases). CDR3 DNA: TGTGCCAGCAAGGGAGGACACTACTATGGCTACACCTTC. Translating it yields CASKGGHYYGYTF.